This T cell receptor beta chain was sequenced for a study of cytomegalovirus exposure and HLA in healthy donors. Study conclusions and caveats: Most CMV-associated TCR beta chains appeared HLA-restricted in a later analysis. Available immune exposure information covered CMV serostatus only. When analyzed later, a missense DCLRE1C variant was found to be linked to TCR beta V- and J-gene trimming. Among TCR beta chains, those listed as cytomegalovirus-associated numbered over 150.

For this clone: Its antigen is not known.

The ends lost 4 bases at V and 5 bases at J; junction bases unmatched: 9. The CDR3 spans 15 residues. Germline CDR1 reads ENHRY; CDR2 reads SYGVKD. The PCR employed 60 Vbeta primers together with 13 Jbeta primers. TCRdb's copy holds only in-frame clones and misses some; the assay was immunoSEQ multiplex PCR. The sample has under 300,000 clones; 70% to 90% are singletons. The J gene is TRBJ1-2, the V gene TRBV10-3, with 8 bases that match TRBD1. The receptor comes from a man aged 35-49 years in good health and CMV-seropositive. Specimen: PBMCs. The DNA for the CDR3 is TGTGCCATCAGTGGAGGAACAGGGGGGATTTATGGCTACACCTTC. Translating it yields CAISGGTGGIYGYTF.